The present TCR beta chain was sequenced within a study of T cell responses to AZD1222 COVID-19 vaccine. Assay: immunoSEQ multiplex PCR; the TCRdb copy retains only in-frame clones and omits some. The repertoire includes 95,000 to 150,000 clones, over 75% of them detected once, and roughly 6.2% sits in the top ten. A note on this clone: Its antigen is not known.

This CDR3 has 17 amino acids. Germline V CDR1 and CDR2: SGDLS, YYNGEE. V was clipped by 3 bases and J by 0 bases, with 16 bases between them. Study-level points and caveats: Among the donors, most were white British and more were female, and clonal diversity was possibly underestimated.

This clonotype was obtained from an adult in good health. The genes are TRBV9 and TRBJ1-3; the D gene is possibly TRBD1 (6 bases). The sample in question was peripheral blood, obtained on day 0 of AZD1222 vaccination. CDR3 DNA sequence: TGTGCCAGCAGCGCCCACCCTCACAGGGACTCTGGAAACACCATATATTTT. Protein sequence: CASSAHPHRDSGNTIYF.